What follows are 4 T cell receptor beta chains derived from one specimen sequenced in a study of cytomegalovirus exposure and HLA in healthy donors (dated by TCRdb to the late 2010s). The library was obtained by the immunoSEQ multiplex PCR assay. For the multiplex PCR, a mixture combining 60 forward primers for TCR Vbeta segments and 13 reverse primers for TCR Jbeta segments was used. Held by TCRdb, this immuneACCESS table contains in-frame sequences only and omits some clones. Under half of the omission traces to an unresolved V gene where checked; the cause of the rest is unknown. The sample has under 200,000 clones on record, about 77% of them singletons. About 2.4% of the sample comes from the top ten. Material: PBMCs. These TCRs come from a woman in her thirties or forties in good health and CMV-seropositive.

V is TRBV7-9 and J is TRBJ1-2; maybe TRBD1 (5 bases). The CDR3 totals 15 residues. The germline gives CDR1 SEHNR, CDR2 FQNEAQ (reference sequence). Between the trimmed V and J ends, which lost 5 bases and 3 bases, there was a span of 16 bases. CDR3 region: CASSKAGLSDYGYTF. CDR3 DNA sequence: TGTGCCAGCAGCAAAGCAGGGCTCTCAGACTATGGCTACACCTTC.

This sequence joins TRBV5-1 and TRBJ1-1; 7 nucleotides line up with TRBD1. The trim removed 4 bases at V and 1 base at J, leaving 1 base unmatched. CDR3 length equals 13 residues. The V gene's germline CDR1 is SGHRS and CDR2 YFSETQ. CDR3 coding DNA: TGCGCCAGCAGCGGGGACAGGAACACTGAAGCTTTCTTT. Residues: CASSGDRNTEAFF. The variable domain in full, completed from reference TRBV5-1 and TRBJ1-1, reads KAGVTQTPRYLIKTRGQQVTLSCSPISGHRSVSWYQQTPGQGLQFLFEYFSETQRNKGNFPGRFSGRQFSNSRSEMNVSTLELGDSALYLCASSGDRNTEAFFGQGTRLTVV.

The chain combines TRBV29-1 with TRBJ2-5; D gene unclear. Trimming pared 5 bases from V and 2 bases from J, leaving 12 bases between. The CDR3 has 13 amino acids. Germline V gene sequence: CDR1 SQVTM, CDR2 ANQGSEA. The DNA for the CDR3 is TGCAGCGTTTCCTCAGGATGGCAAGAGACCCAGTACTTC. It is translated as CSVSSGWQETQYF. Full variable domain (missing parts from reference TRBV29-1 and TRBJ2-5): SAVISQKPSRDICQRGTSLTIQCQVDSQVTMMFWYRQQPGQSLTLIATANQGSEATYESGFVIDKFPISRPNLTFSTLTVSNMSPEDSSIYLCSVSSGWQETQYFGPGTRLLVL.

CDR3 nucleotides: TGTGCCAGCAGTTACTCGGGACAGGGGAATCAGCCCCAGCATTTT. This translates into CASSYSGQGNQPQHF. The V and J genes are TRBV6-5 and TRBJ1-5, with 10 bases that match TRBD1. From germline, CDR1 is MNHEY and CDR2 SVGAGI. The V and J ends lost 0 bases and 4 bases, in that order; junction bases with no gene match: 0. The CDR3 has 15 residues.